This T cell receptor (beta chain) came from a study of cytomegalovirus exposure and HLA in healthy donors. A multiplex PCR was run with 60 Vbeta primers and 13 Jbeta primers. Assay: immunoSEQ multiplex PCR; the TCRdb copy retains only in-frame clones and omits some. The repertoire has roughly 88,000 clones, around three quarters of them found once; the top ten carry more than 5%. The CDR3 loop spans 14 amino acids. Germline V lookup: CDR1 KGHSH, CDR2 LQKENI. Trimming stripped 5 bases from V and 4 bases from J, with 13 bases between. The material sequenced was PBMCs. This sequence originates from a man between 25 and 39 years old in good health and CMV-seropositive. The chain joins TRBV18 to TRBJ2-3; weak D call: TRBD1 (6 bases). CDR3 sequence reads: CASSSNRVADTQYF. The CDR3 DNA follows: TGTGCCAGCTCATCCAACAGGGTCGCAGATACGCAGTATTTT.